The 22 T cell receptor beta chains below come from one sample, sequenced in a study of T cell responses to AZD1222 COVID-19 vaccine. TCRdb's copy holds only in-frame clones and misses some; the assay was immunoSEQ multiplex PCR. The sample lists 110,000 to 150,000 clones, 80% to 90% occurring once. Sequences were derived from peripheral blood, sampled on day 0 of AZD1222 vaccination. These receptors were taken from an adult in good health.

A single count supports this clone. This chain uses TRBV28 with TRBJ2-7, with 10 nucleotides matching TRBD2. The J segment lost 2 bases and the V segment lost 4 bases, leaving 2 bases of the junction unmatched. The CDR3 is made up of 14 amino acids. Looked up from germline, CDR1 is MDHEN and CDR2 is SYDVKM. The CDR3: CASSSSGSTYEQYF. Written as DNA, the CDR3 is TGTGCCAGCAGTTCTAGCGGGAGTACCTACGAGCAGTACTTC.

This chain uses TRBV10-2 with TRBJ1-5; D is possibly TRBD1 (5 bases). CDR1 and CDR2 from the germline V gene are WSHSY and SAAADI. The CDR3 spans 13 residues. Trimming removed 6 bases from V and 3 bases from J, with 9 bases in between. The CDR3 sequence is CASSADNNQPQHF. The DNA for the CDR3 is TGCGCCAGCAGCGCGGACAACAATCAGCCCCAGCATTTT.

This chain connects TRBV10-3 to TRBJ2-1, with 8 bases aligning to TRBD1. Germline assignment: CDR1 ENHRY and CDR2 SYGVKD. J lost 3 bases, V lost 6 bases, and 7 bases had no gene match. The CDR3 is 15 amino acids. CDR3 loop: CAISEGQGFYNEQFF. CDR3 bases: TGTGCCATCAGCGAAGGACAGGGTTTCTACAATGAGCAGTTCTTC.

This sequence joins TRBV14 and TRBJ2-3; 9 bases are a match to TRBD2. The CDR3 consists of 13 residues. Germline V gene data show CDR1 as SGHDN and CDR2 as FVKESK. V was pared by 4 bases and J by 9 bases, with 5 bases of the junction left unmatched. The CDR3 loop reads CASSPFSGGTQYF. CDR3 coding DNA: TGTGCCAGCAGCCCCTTTAGCGGGGGCACGCAGTATTTT. Complete variable domain (other parts from reference TRBV14 and TRBJ2-3): EAGVTQFPSHSVIEKGQTVTLRCDPISGHDNLYWYRRVMGKEIKFLLHFVKESKQDESGMPNNRFLAERTGGTYSTLKVQPAELEDSGVYFCASSPFSGGTQYFGPGTRLTVL.

In this sample, this clone turned up a few times. The CDR3 region has the DNA TGCAGTGGAAAGGACACTTATGGCTACACCTTC. It encodes CSGKDTYGYTF. The V gene is TRBV20-1, the J gene TRBJ1-2; a possible D gene is TRBD1 (5 bases). Germline V gene sequence: CDR1 DFQATT, CDR2 SNEGSKA (reference sequence). Trimming took 7 bases from V and 5 from J, leaving 11 bases between them. This CDR3 is 11 amino acids long.

The chain has TRBV27 and TRBJ1-4; D is possibly TRBD1 (5 bases). V lost 5 bases and J 3 bases, leaving 10 bases between the germline ends. Germline CDR1 is MNHEY and CDR2 is SMNVEV (reference sequence). The CDR3 is made up of 14 amino acids. CDR3 in amino acids: CASSPQGANEKLFF. CDR3 nucleotides: TGTGCCAGCAGTCCCCAGGGAGCTAATGAAAAACTGTTTTTT.

The V call is TRBV5-1, the J call TRBJ2-7, with TRBD1 as a possible D gene (5 bases). This CDR3 is built from 14 residues. CDR1 and CDR2 (germline): SGHRS, YFSETQ. The ends were cut back, 0 bases at V and 4 bases at J, with 11 bases in the middle. Written as DNA, the CDR3 is TGCGCCAGCAGCTTGGCCCAGGGTGGTTACGAGCAGTACTTC. This encodes CASSLAQGGYEQYF.

This clone was found once. The rearrangement uses TRBV28 and TRBJ1-5; 7 nucleotides match TRBD1. V lost 6 bases to trimming and J lost 7 bases; unmatched junction nucleotides: 9. The CDR3 covers 14 residues. The germline CDR1 and CDR2 sequences are MDHEN and SYDVKM. DNA of the CDR3: TGTGCCAGCAGCCCCCGACAGGGTCGACAGCCCCAGCATTTT. Its protein product is CASSPRQGRQPQHF.

The CDR3 DNA is TGTGCCAGCAGCCGTCCAGCGGGAGGCTCCAATGAGCAGTTCTTC. It translates to CASSRPAGGSNEQFF. This chain joins TRBV9 and TRBJ2-1; 9 bases line up with TRBD2. This CDR3 comprises 15 residues. Germline V gene lookup returns CDR1 SGDLS and CDR2 YYNGEE. The V segment lost 4 bases and the J segment 6 bases; nucleotides outside the gene matches: 8.

This sequence joins TRBV18 and TRBJ2-7; D is unclear. In germline, CDR1 is KGHSH, CDR2 LQKENI. Trimming took off 4 bases at V and 12 bases at J, with 16 bases between the two ends. The CDR3 runs to 12 residues. CDR3 coding DNA: TGTGCCAGCTCACGTGACCGGGTCACACTGTACTTC. It is translated as CASSRDRVTLYF.

The rearrangement joins TRBV19 to TRBJ1-3, with D perhaps matching TRBD1 (6 bases). Germline V lookup: CDR1 LNHDA, CDR2 SQIVND (reference sequence). V was clipped by 5 bases and J by 0 bases, with 11 bases between them. The CDR3 loop spans 15 amino acids. DNA for the CDR3: TGTGCCAGTAGTGGGGGGCATCACTCTGGAAACACCATATATTTT. Protein product: CASSGGHHSGNTIYF.

The chain recombines TRBV7-9 with TRBJ1-1; a weak D match, TRBD1 (6 bases). In germline, CDR1 is SEHNR, CDR2 FQNEAQ (reference sequence). The CDR3 is 15 amino acids. Trimming cost V 2 bases and J 5 bases, with 15 bases left between them. CDR3 sequence (DNA): TGTGCCAGCAGCTTAAGCCCAGGGGCCGGTACTGAAGCTTTCTTT. Amino acid sequence: CASSLSPGAGTEAFF.

This clone was picked up one time. The chain's CDR3 is CASSDFLTGELFF. The DNA for the CDR3 is TGTGCCAGCAGCGACTTCCTCACCGGGGAGCTGTTTTTT. V usage is TRBV3-1 (or the pseudogene TRBV3-2) and J usage is TRBJ2-2; D is uncertain. CDR3 length equals 13 residues. Germline V lookup: CDR1 LGHDT, CDR2 YNNKEL (reference sequence). V was trimmed by 5 bases and J by 4 bases, leaving 8 bases between them.

The V call is TRBV2, the J call TRBJ2-1; 8 nucleotides match TRBD1. V lost 9 bases and J lost 7; bases outside the gene matches: 14. Germline CDR1 SNHLY, CDR2 FYNNEI. The CDR3 contains 15 residues. The CDR3 bases are TGTGCCAGACCTGGACAGGGATCTAGGAGGAATGAGCAGTTCTTC. Protein product: CARPGQGSRRNEQFF.

This chain links TRBV9 with TRBJ2-7; tentative D call: TRBD2 (5 bases). V dropped 0 bases and J dropped 6 bases, with 10 bases sitting between them. The CDR3 contains 13 residues. Germline-derived CDR1 and CDR2 are SGDLS and YYNGEE. CDR3 in amino acids: CASSVVLVGEQYF. The CDR3 DNA reads TGTGCCAGCAGCGTAGTACTAGTGGGCGAGCAGTACTTC.

The chain combines TRBV19 with TRBJ2-7; weak D call: TRBD1 (5 bases). The length of the CDR3 is 13 residues. V was cut by 0 bases and J by 3 bases, with 6 bases left in between. In germline, CDR1 is LNHDA, CDR2 SQIVND (reference sequence). Written as DNA, the CDR3 is TGTGCCAGTAGTATAGATAGGGGCTACGAGCAGTACTTC. Protein sequence: CASSIDRGYEQYF.

The chain links TRBV7-9 to TRBJ1-6; TRBD1 matches at 7 bases. The CDR3 extends over 14 amino acids. With V trimmed by 4 bases and J by 5 bases, 2 bases remained unmatched. Germline V gene data show CDR1 as SEHNR and CDR2 as FQNEAQ (reference sequence). The CDR3 DNA reads TGTGCCAGCAGCTCCGACAGGGATAATTCACCCCTCCACTTT. Its protein is CASSSDRDNSPLHF.

V gene TRBV4-1 combines with J gene TRBJ2-3; tentative D call: TRBD2 (7 bases). CDR1 MGHRA and CDR2 YSYEKL come from the germline V gene. Between the trimmed V and J ends, which lost 4 bases and 2 bases, there was a span of 16 bases. The CDR3 loop spans 16 amino acids. This CDR3 is CASSPGRGPITDTQYF. As DNA, the CDR3 is TGCGCCAGCAGCCCTGGGCGGGGGCCTATCACAGATACGCAGTATTTT.

The V call is TRBV7-2, the J call TRBJ2-2; D ambiguous. The germline gives CDR1 SGHTA, CDR2 FQGNSA. This CDR3 spans 12 amino acids. Trimming removed 3 bases from V and 4 bases from J, with 3 bases in between. The CDR3 region is CASSFTTGELFF. The CDR3 DNA reads TGTGCCAGCAGCTTTACCACCGGGGAGCTGTTTTTT. Drawing the rest from reference TRBV7-2 and TRBJ2-2, the complete variable domain is GAGVSQSPSNKVTEKGKDVELRCDPISGHTALYWYRQSLGQGLEFLIYFQGNSAPDKSGLPSDRFSAERTGGSVSTLTIQRTQQEDSAVYLCASSFTTGELFFGEGSRLTVL.

This clone was found once. The V and J genes are TRBV28 and TRBJ1-4; D not certain. The CDR3 extends over 12 amino acids. CDR1 and CDR2 from the germline V gene are MDHEN and SYDVKM. With 6 bases removed from V and 12 bases from J, the gap between germline ends came to 14 bases. CDR3 sequence: CASSNPLMELFF. CDR3 nucleotides: TGTGCCAGCAGCAACCCGCTGATGGAACTGTTTTTT.

V is TRBV7-8 and J is TRBJ1-6; the D is unclear. Trimming shortened V by 4 bases and J by 4 bases, and 8 bases separated the two germline ends. Germline V gene lookup returns CDR1 SGHVS and CDR2 FQNEAQ. The CDR3 runs 14 residues. The CDR3 DNA reads as TGTGCCAGCAGCTCCGGGATTTATAATTCACCCCTCCACTTT. This encodes CASSSGIYNSPLHF. The variable domain in full, completed from reference TRBV7-8 and TRBJ1-6, reads GAGVSQSPRYKVAKRGQDVALRCDPISGHVSLFWYQQALGQGPEFLTYFQNEAQLDKSGLPSDRFFAERPEGSVSTLKIQRTQQEDSAVYLCASSSGIYNSPLHFGNGTRLTVT.

The rearrangement links TRBV5-1 to TRBJ1-6, with TRBD1 matching 9 bases. The CDR3 totals 14 residues. The germline gives CDR1 SGHRS, CDR2 YFSETQ. V shed 0 bases, J shed 8 bases, and the junction held 0 bases outside the gene matches. The CDR3 nucleotides read TGCGCCAGCAGCTTGGGGACAGGGGATTCACCCCTCCACTTT. This translates into CASSLGTGDSPLHF.